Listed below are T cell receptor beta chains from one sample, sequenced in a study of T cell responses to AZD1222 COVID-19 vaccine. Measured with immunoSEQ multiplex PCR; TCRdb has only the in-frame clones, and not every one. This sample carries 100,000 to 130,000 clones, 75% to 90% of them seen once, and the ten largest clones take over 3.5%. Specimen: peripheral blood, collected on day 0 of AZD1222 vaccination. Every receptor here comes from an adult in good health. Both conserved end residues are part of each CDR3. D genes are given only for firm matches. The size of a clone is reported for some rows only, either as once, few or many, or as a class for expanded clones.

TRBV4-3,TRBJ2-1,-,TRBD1,TGCGCCAGCAGCCTTTTTACAGGGGGCGCCTACAATGAGCAGTTCTTC,CASSLFTGGAYNEQFF
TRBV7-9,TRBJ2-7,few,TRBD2,TGTGCCAGCAGCTTAGGAAGACTAGCGGAAAGCTCCTACGAGCAGTACTTC,CASSLGRLAESSYEQYF
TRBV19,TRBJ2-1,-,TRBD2,TGTGCCAGTAGTATAGTTAGCGGGATGACCTACAATGAGCAGTTCTTC,CASSIVSGMTYNEQFF
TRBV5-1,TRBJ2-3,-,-,TGCGCCAGCAGCTTGAGCCCGGCAGATACGCAGTATTTT,CASSLSPADTQYF
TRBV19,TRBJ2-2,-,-,TGTGCCACAAGGGGTCCCGGGGAGCTGTTTTTT,CATRGPGELFF
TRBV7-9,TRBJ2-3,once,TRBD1,TGTGCCAGCAGCTTTGGGAGACAGGGGTCCACAGATACGCAGTATTTT,CASSFGRQGSTDTQYF
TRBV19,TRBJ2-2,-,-,TGTGCCAGTAGTATTGGGGGCGCATCCACCGGGGAGCTGTTTTTT,CASSIGGASTGELFF
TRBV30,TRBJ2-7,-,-,TGTGCCTGGAGTGTAATCATAGACGAGCAGTACTTC,CAWSVIIDEQYF
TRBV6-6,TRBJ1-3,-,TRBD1,TGTGCCAGCATTGACAGGGACCTCTCTGGAAACACCATATATTTT,CASIDRDLSGNTIYF
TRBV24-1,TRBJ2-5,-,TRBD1,TGTGCCACCAGTGATTCTCCGGGACAGGGAGACCAAGAGACCCAGTACTTC,CATSDSPGQGDQETQYF
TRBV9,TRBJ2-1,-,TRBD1,TGTGCCAGCAGCCTTGGACAGGGAGGTGGCAATGAGCAGTTCTTC,CASSLGQGGGNEQFF
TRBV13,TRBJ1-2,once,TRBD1,TGTGCCAGCAGCCCCTTTCAGGGGGGGATCTATGGCTACACCTTC,CASSPFQGGIYGYTF
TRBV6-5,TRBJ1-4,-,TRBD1,TGTGCCAGCAGTTACTGGGCGACAGGGGATAATGAAAAACTGTTTTTT,CASSYWATGDNEKLFF
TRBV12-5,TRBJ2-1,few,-,TGTGCTAGTGGTTTGGTGGCAGAGCAGTTCTTC,CASGLVAEQFF
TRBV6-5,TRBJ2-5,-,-,TGTGCCAGCAGCTGGACAGAGATGGAGACCCAGTACTTC,CASSWTEMETQYF
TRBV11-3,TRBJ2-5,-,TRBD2,TGTGCCAGCTCGGCTAGCGGGAGCTCAGAGACCCAGTACTTC,CASSASGSSETQYF
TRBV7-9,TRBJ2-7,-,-,TGTGCCAGCAGCTTCGGCTGGGGTTCGGGCGACGAGCAGTACTTC,CASSFGWGSGDEQYF
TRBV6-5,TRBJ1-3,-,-,TGTGCCAGCAGTTACTCTCACTTGAACTCTGGAAACACCATATATTTT,CASSYSHLNSGNTIYF
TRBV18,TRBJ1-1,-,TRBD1,TGTGCCAGCTCGACCAATAGGGAGGGGGCCACTGAAGCTTTCTTT,CASSTNREGATEAFF
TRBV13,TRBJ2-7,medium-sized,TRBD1,TGTGCCAGCAGCCCTACCGACAGGGGGGGGAGCGAGCAGTACTTC,CASSPTDRGGSEQYF
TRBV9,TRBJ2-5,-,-,TGTGCCAGCAGCGTAGAAACGGGGGACGGGGAGACCCAGTACTTC,CASSVETGDGETQYF
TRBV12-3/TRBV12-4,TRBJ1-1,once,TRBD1,TGTGCCAGCAGTTACAGGGGGCGCCTGGAAGCTTTCTTT,CASSYRGRLEAFF
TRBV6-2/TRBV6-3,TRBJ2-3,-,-,TGTGCCAGCAGTTCACCTACCGGGCCAAACCTAGGTAGGACGCAGTATTTT,CASSSPTGPNLGRTQYF
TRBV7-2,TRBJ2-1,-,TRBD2,TGTGCCAGTACGACTATAGCGGGAGGTTACAATGAGCAGTTCTTC,CASTTIAGGYNEQFF
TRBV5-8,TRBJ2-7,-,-,TGTGCCAGCAGCTTGCACGAGCAGTACTTC,CASSLHEQYF
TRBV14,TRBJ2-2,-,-,TGTGCCAGCAGCCCATGGACCCTGATGGGTACCGGGGAGCTGTTTTTT,CASSPWTLMGTGELFF
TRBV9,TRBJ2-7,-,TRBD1,TGTGCCAGCAGCGTAACAGGGGGCTCCTACGAGCAGTACTTC,CASSVTGGSYEQYF
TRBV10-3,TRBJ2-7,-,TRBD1,TGTGCCATCAGTGTCCCCACCGGGACAGGGGAGGAAGATGACGAGCAGTACTTC,CAISVPTGTGEEDDEQYF
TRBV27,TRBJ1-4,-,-,TGTGCCAGCAGGGACAGTCTAAATGAAAAACTGTTTTTT,CASRDSLNEKLFF
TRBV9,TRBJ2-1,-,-,TGTGCCAGCAGCGTAAGGACGAATGAGCAGTTCTTC,CASSVRTNEQFF
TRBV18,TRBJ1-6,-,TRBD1,TGTGCCAGCTCACAGGGACAGCTTAATTCACCCCTCCACTTT,CASSQGQLNSPLHF
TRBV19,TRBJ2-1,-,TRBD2,TGTGCCAGTAGTTGGACTAGCGGGGCATACAATGAGCAGTTCTTC,CASSWTSGAYNEQFF
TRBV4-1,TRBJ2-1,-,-,TGCGCCAGCAGCCAAGTCGACGTCGTAAGCTACAATGAGCAGTTCTTC,CASSQVDVVSYNEQFF
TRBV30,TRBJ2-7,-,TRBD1,TGTGCCTGGAGTTCCGGGACAGGGAACTACGAGCAGTACTTC,CAWSSGTGNYEQYF
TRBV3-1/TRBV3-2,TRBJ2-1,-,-,TGTGCCAGCAGGAGGGGGGGCCGCTCCTACAATGAGCAGTTCTTC,CASRRGGRSYNEQFF